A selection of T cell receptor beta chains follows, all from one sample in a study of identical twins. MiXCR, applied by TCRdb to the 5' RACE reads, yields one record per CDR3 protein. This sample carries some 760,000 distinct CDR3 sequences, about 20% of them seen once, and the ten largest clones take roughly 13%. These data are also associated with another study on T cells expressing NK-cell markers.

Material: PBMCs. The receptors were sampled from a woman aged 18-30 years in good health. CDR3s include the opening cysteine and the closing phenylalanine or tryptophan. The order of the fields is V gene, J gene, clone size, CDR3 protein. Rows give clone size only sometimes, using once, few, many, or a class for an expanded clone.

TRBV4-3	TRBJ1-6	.	CASSLGQGTRLHF
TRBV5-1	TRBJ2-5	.	CASSSGLRETQYF
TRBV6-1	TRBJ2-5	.	CASSESLETQYF
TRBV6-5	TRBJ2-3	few	CASSYRQADTQYF
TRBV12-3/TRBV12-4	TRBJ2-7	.	CATYPPLRGDFIYEQYF
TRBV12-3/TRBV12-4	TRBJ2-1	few	CASSPDVWFF
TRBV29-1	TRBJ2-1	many	CSVDSAQYNEQFF
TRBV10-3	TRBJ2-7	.	CAIRLGTGYEQYF
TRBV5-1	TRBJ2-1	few	CASSSGTRHEQFF
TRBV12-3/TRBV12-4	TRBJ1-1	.	CASRKGWTEAFF
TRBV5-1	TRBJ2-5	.	CASSWGQTRETQYF
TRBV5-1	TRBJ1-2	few	CASRPTGPNYGYTF
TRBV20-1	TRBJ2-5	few	CSARWGGTETQYF
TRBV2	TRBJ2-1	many	CASPAPGQYNEQFF
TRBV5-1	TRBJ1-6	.	CASSLGQEGSPLHF
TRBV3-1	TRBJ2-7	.	CASSQEVRGFYEQYF
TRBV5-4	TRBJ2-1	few	CASSHDPGLAGNEQFF
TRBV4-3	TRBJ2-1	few	CASSQESGRGGEQFF
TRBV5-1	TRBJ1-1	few	CASSLASQTEAFF
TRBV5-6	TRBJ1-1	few	CASSPAWGVMNTEAFF
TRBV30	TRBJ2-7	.	CAWSEGSEQYF
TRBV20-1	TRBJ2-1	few	CSARDRGREQFF
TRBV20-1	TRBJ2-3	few	CSARDPRRTDTQYF
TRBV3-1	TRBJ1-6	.	CASSQGTDSPLHF
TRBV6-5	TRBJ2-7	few	CASSYSKQGGEQYF
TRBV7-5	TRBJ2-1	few	CISVSEAYSPVGEQFF
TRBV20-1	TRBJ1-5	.	CSARRTNQPQHF
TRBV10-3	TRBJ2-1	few	CASQLERNEQFF
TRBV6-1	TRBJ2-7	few	CASSSYRGRSNEQYF
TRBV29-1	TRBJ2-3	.	CSVEDDTQYF
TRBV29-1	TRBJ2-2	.	CSVVGRTSNTGELFF
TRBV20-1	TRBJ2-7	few	CSARFMGEQYF
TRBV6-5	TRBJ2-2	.	CASSYSGGLGAGELFF
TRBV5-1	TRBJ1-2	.	CASSLAVIRGLSGYTF
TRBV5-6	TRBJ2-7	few	CASSFRDGSYEQYF
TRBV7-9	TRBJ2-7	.	CASSLIGQGFGYEQYF
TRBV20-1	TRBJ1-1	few	CSARKGAATEAFF
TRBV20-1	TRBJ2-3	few	CSAHRVLDTQYF
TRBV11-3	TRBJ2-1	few	CASSRRGGSDEQFF
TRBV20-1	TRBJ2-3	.	CSAIPTVTRASTDTQYF
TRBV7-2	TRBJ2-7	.	CASSLGMGTSGTVF
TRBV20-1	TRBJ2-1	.	CSAPVLGYEQFF
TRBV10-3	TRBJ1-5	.	CASQGGGNQPQHF
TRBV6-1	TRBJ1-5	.	CASSSGQISNQPQHF
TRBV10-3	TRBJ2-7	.	CAISDGYEQYF
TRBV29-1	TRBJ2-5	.	CSLRIVKTQYF